This T cell receptor (beta chain) derives from a study of blood T cell repertoires in COVID-19. Study information: T cells, B-cell-depleted T cells, or PBMCs provided the cDNA or gDNA that served as material.

Profiled with immunoSEQ multiplex PCR; TCRdb holds only in-frame clones, not every one. The table shows approximately 350,000 clones, with roughly nine tenths occurring only once. The study drew participants aged about 18 to 89 years from roughly 25 US areas. The study assigned cohorts using participant-reported clinical history. The CDR3 is 15 residues long. Germline CDR1 and CDR2: SGHDT and YYEEEE. The V segment lost 1 base and the J segment 3 bases; nucleotides outside the gene matches: 7. The chain couples TRBV5-6 to TRBJ2-7; TRBD2 aligns across 7 bases. The receptor comes from a woman in her twenties or thirties who had recovered from COVID-19. Sequencing used PBMCs or T cells enriched from blood (not recorded which). The CDR3 sequence: CASSLQGGSSYEQYF. The CDR3 bases are TGTGCCAGCAGCTTGCAGGGCGGGAGTAGCTACGAGCAGTACTTC.